The clone carrying this T cell receptor (beta chain) showed up just once. Its antigen is not known. Sequencing of DNA taken from cultured CD4+ T cells relied on the Oncomine TCR Beta short-read assay. It was from cultured CD4+ T cells that genomic DNA was extracted. A single record per CDR3 protein comes from TCRdb applying MiXCR to the PCR reads. Here the sample spans about 14,000 distinct CDR3 sequences, 53% being singletons. The CDR3 loop spans 13 amino acids. V was trimmed by 1 base and J by 5 bases, leaving 10 bases between them. From germline, CDR1 is SGHRS and CDR2 YFSETQ. Regarding treatment: roughly ten-day PBMC culture with coronavirus spike peptide pools or control peptides (ViraFEST assay). The data belong to a study of vaccination and CD4 T cells after COVID-19. Study-level information: Stimulation of cells relied on overlapping spike peptides derived from SARS-CoV-2, HCoV-NL63, HCoV-OC43 and HCoV-229E.

Study conclusions and caveats: Early post-infection timepoints were missing, and relatively few convalescent patients were studied.

Sequenced sample: CD4+ T cells from blood, cultured in vitro. The clonotype comes from a human donor who had recovered from COVID-19. The J gene is TRBJ2-7, the V gene TRBV5-1; no firm D call. The CDR3 reads CASSLLDGDEQYF. In DNA, the CDR3 is TGCGCCAGCAGCTTGTTAGATGGAGACGAGCAGTACTTC.